These 17 T cell receptor beta chains originate from one sample sequenced in a study of T-cell memory formation after mild COVID-19. TCRdb reprocessed the 5' RACE reads via MiXCR and lists one record per CDR3 protein. This table has about 350,000 distinct CDR3 sequences, roughly an eighth appearing once. Sequencing was done on a sample of PBMCs or a T cell subset sorted from them (not recorded which). All receptors come from a man younger than 30 who had mild COVID-19 (a few samples of this study predate the infection). Cell type and time point are not known.

The rearrangement joins TRBV9 to TRBJ1-1; D is unclear. V lost 0 bases and J lost 6, with 12 bases in between. The germline gives CDR1 SGDLS, CDR2 YYNGEE. This CDR3 contains 14 residues. DNA for the CDR3: TGTGCCAGCAGCGTAGCGGACGGGGTGTCTGAAGCTTTCTTT. Translated: CASSVADGVSEAFF.

At least ten counts were recorded for this clonotype. The chain is built from TRBV7-2 and TRBJ2-7; no reliable D call. The V end was cut by 6 bases, the J end by 0 bases, with 12 bases between. CDR1 is SGHTA, CDR2 FQGNSA, per germline. The CDR3 loop spans 14 amino acids. The DNA of the CDR3 is TGTGCCAGCAGTGCCCACAGCATCTCCTACGAGCAGTACGTC. Amino acids: CASSAHSISYEQYV.

The gene calls are TRBV4-2 and TRBJ1-2, with a possible D match to TRBD1 (5 bases). V was cut by 0 bases and J by 8 bases, with 16 bases left in between. Germline values: CDR1 LGHNA, CDR2 YNFKEQ. The CDR3 is 15 residues long. For the CDR3, the DNA is TGTGCCAGCAGCCAAGAAGAAGGGCAGGGTGGAGGCTACACCTTC. Translated, it gives CASSQEEGQGGGYTF.

This clonotype was seen only a few times. The gene calls are TRBV6-2 or TRBV6-3 and TRBJ1-2; 9 nucleotides agree with TRBD1. The J segment lost 6 bases and the V segment lost 5 bases, leaving 4 bases of the junction unmatched. Germline V gene lookup returns CDR1 MNHEY and CDR2 SVGEGT. This CDR3 has 13 residues. CDR3 region: CASSPDRGHGYTF. DNA of the CDR3: TGTGCCAGCAGTCCGGACAGGGGACATGGCTACACCTTC.

In this sample, this clonotype turned up many times. The chain is built from TRBV7-6 and TRBJ2-2; D remains unclear. The CDR3 length is 13 residues. The ends were cut back, 9 bases at V and 2 bases at J, with 10 bases in the middle. In germline, CDR1 is SGHVS, CDR2 FNYEAQ. CDR3 sequence: CASKAPNTGELFF. CDR3 nucleotides: TGTGCCAGTAAGGCGCCTAACACCGGGGAGCTGTTTTTT.

This chain uses TRBV4-1 with TRBJ1-2, with D tentatively TRBD1 (6 bases). With 4 bases removed from V and 8 bases from J, the gap between germline ends came to 20 bases. The CDR3 is made up of 15 amino acids. The germline V gene encodes CDR1 MGHRA and CDR2 YSYEKL. The CDR3 protein is CASSLPSAGAPGYTF. In nucleotides, the CDR3 is TGCGCCAGCAGCCTCCCCTCGGCAGGGGCGCCCGGCTACACCTTC.

This clonotype was picked up many times. The chain combines TRBV5-1 with TRBJ2-7; D is possibly TRBD1 or TRBD2 (5 bases each). Germline CDR1 reads SGHRS; CDR2 reads YFSETQ. The CDR3 has 14 residues. V was trimmed by 0 bases and J by 2 bases, leaving 9 bases between them. CDR3 protein: CASSLAGTAYEQYF. As DNA, the CDR3 is TGCGCCAGCAGCTTGGCCGGGACCGCCTACGAGCAGTACTTC.

This clonotype was recorded a few times. The chain recombines TRBV5-8 with TRBJ2-1; D might be TRBD1 (6 bases). V was shortened by 1 base and J by 1 base, with 9 bases between the two germline ends. CDR1 is SGHTS, CDR2 YDEGEE, per germline. The CDR3 spans 15 residues. The CDR3 coding sequence is TGTGCCAGCAGCTTGCAGGGGCGATCCTACAATGAGCAGTTCTTC. Its protein is CASSLQGRSYNEQFF.

The table lists this clonotype with a few counts. The chain carries TRBV7-9 and TRBJ2-7; TRBD1 matches 8 bases. Germline assignment: CDR1 SEHNR and CDR2 FQNEAQ (reference sequence). V was clipped by 0 bases and J by 5 bases; unmatched bases: 6. This CDR3 region has 15 residues. The CDR3 region is CASSLAGQGVNEQYF. In DNA, the CDR3 is TGTGCCAGCAGCTTAGCCGGACAGGGTGTCAACGAGCAGTACTTC.

In this sample, this clonotype turned up a few times. The genes are TRBV7-7 and TRBJ2-5; D may be TRBD1 or TRBD2 (5 bases each). Trimming took 1 base from V and 4 from J, leaving 16 bases between them. CDR3 length: 16 amino acids. Germline-derived CDR1 and CDR2 are SSHAT and FNYEAQ (reference sequence). The CDR3 is CASSLGSSRGPETQYF. CDR3 in DNA: TGTGCCAGCAGCTTAGGTTCTAGCCGGGGACCAGAGACCCAGTACTTC.

The chain employs TRBV7-3 and TRBJ2-5, with 7 bases fitting TRBD2. The CDR3 totals 15 residues. Trimming cost V 0 bases and J 1 base; bases outside gene matches: 2. Germline V CDR1 and CDR2: SGHTA, FQGTGA. CDR3: CASSLTGTTQETQYF. CDR3 DNA sequence: TGTGCCAGCAGCTTAACGGGGACTACCCAAGAGACCCAGTACTTC.

The chain recombines TRBV6-2 or TRBV6-3 with TRBJ1-5; TRBD1 is a possible D gene (6 bases). Per the germline V gene, CDR1 is MNHEY and CDR2 is SVGEGT. The CDR3 sequence is 14 residues long. V was pared by 6 bases and J by 6 bases, with 15 bases between. In nucleotides, the CDR3 is TGTGCCAGCAGACCTCAGGGGAGGGGTCAGCCCCAGCATTTT. Protein sequence: CASRPQGRGQPQHF.

This clonotype occurred many times. The chain joins TRBV6-1 to TRBJ2-1; D gene unclear. The germline gives CDR1 MNHNS, CDR2 SASEGT. The germline V and J ends were trimmed by 5 bases and 8 bases, with 7 bases remaining between them. The CDR3 contains 11 residues. The CDR3 coding sequence is TGTGCCAGCAGTCCTTGGGATGAGCAGTTCTTC. Its translation: CASSPWDEQFF.

This clonotype was seen a handful of times. V and J are TRBV10-2 and TRBJ2-7, with TRBD2 identical over 7 bases. After removal of 9 bases from V and 4 bases from J, the junction contained 3 bases not matched to a gene. CDR3 size: 11 residues. Germline loops: CDR1 WSHSY, CDR2 SAAADI. CDR3: CASLGGYEQYV. The CDR3 DNA is TGCGCCAGTCTCGGGGGGTACGAGCAGTACGTC.

This clonotype appeared many times. This chain uses TRBV4-1 with TRBJ2-3, with no clear D. Trimming removed 4 bases from V and 0 bases from J, with 20 bases in between. This CDR3 is 18 amino acids long. The germline gives CDR1 MGHRA, CDR2 YSYEKL. CDR3 nucleotide sequence: TGCGCCAGCAGCCCATACCTCATGTGGGCCCGAAGCACAGATACGCAGTATTTT. It translates to CASSPYLMWARSTDTQYF.

V and J are TRBV7-9 and TRBJ1-1, with 9 bases aligning to TRBD1. CDR1 and CDR2 (germline): SEHNR, FQNEAQ (reference sequence). CDR3 size: 15 residues. Trimming cost V 2 bases and J 7 bases; bases outside gene matches: 8. Here the CDR3 reads CASSLSGTGTREAFF. The CDR3, as DNA: TGTGCCAGCAGCTTATCGGGGACAGGGACCCGTGAAGCTTTCTTT. Complete variable domain (other parts from reference TRBV7-9 and TRBJ1-1): DTGVSQNPRHKITKRGQNVTFRCDPISEHNRLYWYRQTLGQGPEFLTYFQNEAQLEKSRLLSDRFSAERPKGSFSTLEIQRTEQGDSAMYLCASSLSGTGTREAFFGQGTRLTVV.

The table lists this clonotype with many counts. This chain connects TRBV28 to TRBJ2-5, with 7 bases identical to TRBD2. Germline CDR1 is MDHEN and CDR2 is SYDVKM. Trimming took 5 bases from V and 5 from J; bases not matched to a gene: 5. The CDR3 spans 13 residues. The CDR3 is CASSQAGYETQYF. CDR3 DNA: TGTGCCAGCAGTCAAGCGGGGTACGAGACCCAGTACTTC.